This entry features one TCR beta chain sequence. The data belong to a study of blood T cell repertoires in COVID-19. Looking at the study overall: COVID-19 samples from acute and convalescent phases originated in the United States, Italy and Spain. Sample material is recorded as cDNA or gDNA derived from T cells, B-cell-depleted T cells, or PBMCs.

Per the authors' pipeline: Reference gene primer amplification in the assay estimated nucleated cell counts. Repertoires were generated with immunoSEQ multiplex PCR, while TCRdb's copy carries only in-frame clones and drops some. Clone size and V and J calls were adopted from that table, with D and trimming inferred from the DNA. The sample carries 20,000 to 25,000 clones, about 88% recorded once. This TCR derives from a human donor in a cohort sampled during active COVID-19. The donor label of this sample is uncertain. Sequenced: peripheral blood.

CDR3 nucleotides: TGTGCAAGTCGCAGGGGGCGGGAGGGCCGTCGTTTGAACACCGGGGAGCTGTTTTTT. Its translation: CASRRGREGRRLNTGELFF. The J gene is TRBJ2-2, the V gene TRBV12-2; the table's D call of TRBD2 was not tested on the DNA. TRBV12-2 is marked as a pseudogene. CDR3 length: 19 residues.